The T cell receptor (beta chain) described here comes from a study of blood T cell repertoires in COVID-19. Background on the study: The study drew acute and convalescent COVID-19 samples from the United States, Italy and Spain. Sources were T cells, B-cell-depleted T cells, or PBMCs; the material itself was cDNA or gDNA.

Per the original data handling: Estimation of nucleated cell counts relied on the amplification of reference gene primers. Produced via immunoSEQ multiplex PCR; TCRdb's table is partial and in-frame only. Clone size and V and J calls were adopted from that table, with D and trimming inferred from the DNA. The sample yields approximately 260,000 clones, about 88% seen once. Sample: peripheral blood. The source is a woman between 40 and 50 years old who had recovered from COVID-19.

For the CDR3, the DNA is TGTGCCAGTAGTACCCGTACAGGGGACCTTAGCAATCAGCCCCAGCATTTT. It translates to CASSTRTGDLSNQPQHF. The chain links TRBV19 to TRBJ1-5, with 7 nucleotides matching TRBD1. With V trimmed by 4 bases and J by 0 bases, 9 bases remained unmatched. The germline V gene encodes CDR1 LNHDA and CDR2 SQIVND (reference sequence). There are 17 residues in the CDR3.